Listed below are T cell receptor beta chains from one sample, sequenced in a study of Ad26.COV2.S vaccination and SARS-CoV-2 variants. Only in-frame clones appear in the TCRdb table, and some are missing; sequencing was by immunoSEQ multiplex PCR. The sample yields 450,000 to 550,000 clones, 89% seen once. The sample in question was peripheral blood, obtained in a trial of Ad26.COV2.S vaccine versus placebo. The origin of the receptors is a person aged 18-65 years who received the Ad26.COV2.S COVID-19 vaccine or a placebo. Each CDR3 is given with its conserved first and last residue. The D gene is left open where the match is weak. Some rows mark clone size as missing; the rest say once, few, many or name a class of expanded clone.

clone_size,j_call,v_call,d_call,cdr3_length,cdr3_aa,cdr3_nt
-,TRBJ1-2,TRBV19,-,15,CASMRDGEFNYGYTF,TGTGCCAGTATGAGGGACGGAGAGTTTAACTATGGCTACACCTTC
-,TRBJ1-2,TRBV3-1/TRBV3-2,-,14,CASSQGGTNYGYTF,TGTGCCAGCAGCCAAGGGGGGACTAACTATGGCTACACCTTC
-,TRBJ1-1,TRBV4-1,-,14,CASSQADLDTEAFF,TGCGCCAGCAGCCAAGCTGACCTGGACACTGAAGCTTTCTTT
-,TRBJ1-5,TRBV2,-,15,CASTPALGRNQPQHF,TGTGCCAGCACCCCTGCCCTGGGCAGGAATCAGCCCCAGCATTTT
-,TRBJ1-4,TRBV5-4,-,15,CASSTGRLTGEKLFF,TGTGCCAGCAGTACTGGACGTTTAACGGGTGAAAAACTGTTTTTT
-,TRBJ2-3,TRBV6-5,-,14,CASSRAGATDTQYF,TGTGCCAGCAGTCGGGCAGGGGCAACAGATACGCAGTATTTT
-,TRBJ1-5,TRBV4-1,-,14,CASSPRTGNQPQHF,TGCGCCAGCAGCCCTCGGACGGGGAATCAGCCCCAGCATTTT
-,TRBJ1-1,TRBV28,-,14,CAAGRFLRNTEAFF,TGTGCCGCGGGAAGGTTCCTCCGGAACACTGAAGCTTTCTTT
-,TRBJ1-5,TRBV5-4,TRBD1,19,CASSLGSYPRTGGNQPQHF,TGTGCCAGCAGCTTGGGAAGCTATCCTAGGACAGGTGGGAATCAGCCCCAGCATTTT
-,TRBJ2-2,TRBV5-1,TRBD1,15,CASSKGQVGTGELFF,TGCGCCAGCAGCAAGGGACAGGTCGGCACCGGGGAGCTGTTTTTT
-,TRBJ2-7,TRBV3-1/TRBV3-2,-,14,CASSQYSDAYEQYF,TGTGCCAGCAGCCAATACTCAGACGCTTACGAGCAGTACTTC
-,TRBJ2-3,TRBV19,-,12,CASSINRDSQYF,TGTGCCAGTAGTATAAACAGGGACTCGCAGTATTTT
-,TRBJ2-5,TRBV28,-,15,CASSQYGRPQETQYF,TGTGCCAGCAGCCAGTACGGGCGACCACAAGAGACCCAGTACTTC
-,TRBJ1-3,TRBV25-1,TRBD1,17,CASSGAGTVRSGNTIYF,TGTGCCAGCAGTGGCGCCGGGACAGTCAGGTCTGGAAACACCATATATTTT
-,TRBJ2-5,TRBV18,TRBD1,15,CASSPGTDLQETQYF,TGTGCCAGCTCACCAGGGACAGACCTCCAAGAGACCCAGTACTTC
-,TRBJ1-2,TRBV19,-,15,CASSKGRRGDYGYTF,TGTGCCAGTAGTAAGGGACGGCGTGGCGACTATGGCTACACCTTC
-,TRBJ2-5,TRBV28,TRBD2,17,CASSLLRGGGALETQYF,TGTGCCAGCAGTTTATTGAGAGGCGGGGGGGCCCTAGAGACCCAGTACTTC
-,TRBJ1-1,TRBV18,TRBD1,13,CASSPIGGSEAFF,TGTGCCAGCTCACCCATAGGGGGCTCTGAAGCTTTCTTT
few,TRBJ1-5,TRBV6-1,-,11,CASSENQPQHF,TGTGCCAGCAGTGAAAATCAGCCCCAGCATTTT
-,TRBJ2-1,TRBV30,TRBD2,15,CAWRPSGRFYNEQFF,TGTGCCTGGAGACCTAGCGGGAGGTTCTACAATGAGCAGTTCTTC
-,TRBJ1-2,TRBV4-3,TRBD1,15,CASSQRPGTGDGYTF,TGCGCCAGCAGCCAACGACCCGGGACAGGGGATGGCTACACCTTC
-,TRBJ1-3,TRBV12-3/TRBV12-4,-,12,CASTTNGNTIYF,TGTGCCAGCACCACCAATGGAAACACCATATATTTT
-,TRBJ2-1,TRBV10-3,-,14,CAISESQGKNEQFF,TGTGCCATCAGTGAGTCGCAGGGGAAAAATGAGCAGTTCTTC
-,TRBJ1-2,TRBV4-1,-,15,CASSQEGWAAYGYTF,TGCGCCAGCAGCCAAGAAGGGTGGGCGGCCTATGGCTACACCTTC
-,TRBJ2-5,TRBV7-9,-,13,CASSLGVEETQYF,TGTGCCAGCAGCTTAGGCGTCGAAGAGACCCAGTACTTC
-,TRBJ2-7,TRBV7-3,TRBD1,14,CASSSTQGNYEQYF,TGTGCCAGCAGCTCTACACAGGGGAACTACGAGCAGTACTTC
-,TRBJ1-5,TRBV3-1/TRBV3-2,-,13,CASSQDLSQPQHF,TGTGCCAGCAGCCAAGATCTGAGTCAGCCCCAGCATTTT
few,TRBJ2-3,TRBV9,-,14,CASSSPGLGGTQYF,TGTGCCAGCAGCTCTCCGGGACTGGGAGGTACGCAGTATTTT